The 14 T cell receptor beta chains below come from one sample, sequenced in a study of CD8+CD57+ T cells in acquired aplastic anemia. Patients selected for sequencing had displayed CD8+CD57+ cell expansion by flow cytometry. TCR beta VDJ and CDR3 were profiled, and genomic DNA was the template. TCRdb analysed the reads with MiXCR anew, one entry per CDR3 protein. The top ten hold approximately 2.8% of the sample, which has roughly 150,000 distinct CDR3 sequences, around half seen once. The sequenced sample consisted of sorted CD4+, CD8+, or CD8+CD57+ T cells (not recorded which) from PBMCs. The source of these receptors is a human donor with aplastic anemia.

The chain is built from TRBV10-3 and TRBJ2-2; D not resolved. Germline CDR1 is ENHRY and CDR2 is SYGVKD. This CDR3 region has 12 residues. Trimming took 0 bases from V and 8 from J, leaving 4 bases between them. As DNA, the CDR3 is TGTGCCATCAGTGAGTCGTATGGGGAGCTGTTTTTT. Protein product: CAISESYGELFF.

This clonotype was seen at least ten times. The chain couples TRBV7-8 to TRBJ2-7, with 9 bases aligning to TRBD2. Germline assignment: CDR1 SGHVS and CDR2 FQNEAQ. Trimming cost V 4 bases and J 6 bases; bases outside gene matches: 4. CDR3 length equals 13 residues. Here the CDR3 reads CASSSRGGGEQYF. As DNA, the CDR3 is TGTGCCAGCAGCTCGCGGGGGGGCGGCGAGCAGTACTTC.

This clonotype was seen many times. J is TRBJ2-1 and V is TRBV12-3 or TRBV12-4; TRBD2 is a possible D gene (6 bases). The CDR3 covers 15 residues. V was trimmed by 8 bases and J by 4 bases, leaving 18 bases between them. Written as DNA, the CDR3 is TGTGCCAGCCTCCGGGGGAGGAGTAGGTACAATGAGCAGTTCTTC. Amino acids: CASLRGRSRYNEQFF.

The rearrangement uses TRBV11-1 and TRBJ2-7; D is possibly TRBD1 (5 bases). V gave up 1 base and J gave up 2 bases, with 12 bases separating them. Per germline, CDR1 SGHAT and CDR2 FQDESV (reference sequence). The CDR3 totals 15 residues. CDR3 in amino acids: CASSLDSQGPYEQYF. In DNA form, the CDR3 reads TGTGCCAGCAGCTTAGACTCCCAGGGTCCCTACGAGCAGTACTTC.

The chain carries TRBV10-3 and TRBJ1-2; the D is unclear. The V gene lost 3 bases and the J gene lost 3 bases, with 5 bases spanning the gap. Looked up from germline, CDR1 is ENHRY and CDR2 is SYGVKD. This CDR3 contains 12 residues. The CDR3 nucleotides read TGTGCCATCAGTGAACAGTACTATGGCTACACCTTC. Its translation is CAISEQYYGYTF.

The chain couples TRBV7-2 to TRBJ1-2; D call uncertain. The CDR3 spans 12 residues. Germline loops: CDR1 SGHTA, CDR2 FQGNSA. Trimming left V 5 bases short and J 9 bases short, with 13 bases between. The CDR3 spells CASSPRLPSYTF. CDR3 sequence (DNA): TGTGCCAGCAGCCCTCGCCTACCTAGCTACACCTTC.

This rearrangement joins TRBV12-3 or TRBV12-4 to TRBJ1-6; D remains unclear. The V end lost 3 bases, the J end lost 10 bases, and 13 bases lay between the germline ends. The CDR3 length is 14 residues. CDR3 amino acids: CASSFWGERSPLHF. For the CDR3, the DNA is TGTGCCAGCAGTTTTTGGGGTGAACGGTCACCCCTCCACTTT.

There are many counts of this clonotype. The rearrangement uses TRBV20-1 and TRBJ1-3; D unclear. The V end was cut by 1 base, the J end by 0 bases, with 13 bases between. Germline CDR1 and CDR2: DFQATT and SNEGSKA (reference sequence). CDR3 size: 16 residues. The CDR3 nucleotides read TGCAGTGCTAGAGGCCCCCAGACCAACTCTGGAAACACCATATATTTT. Translation gives CSARGPQTNSGNTIYF.

A word on this clonotype: No conserved phenylalanine or tryptophan is present at the end of the CDR3, so a read error is the likely explanation. The gene calls are TRBV9 and TRBJ2-1; 7 bases agree with TRBD2. Germline trimming cut 2 bases from V and 6 bases from J; bases unmatched to any gene: 8. CDR1 is SGDLS and CDR2 is YYNGEE in the germline V gene. The CDR3 length is 15 residues. The CDR3 sequence: CASSVGGSPRNEQFL. The CDR3 DNA is TGTGCCAGCAGCGTTGGCGGGAGCCCTCGCAATGAGCAGTTCCTC.

The chain has TRBV19 and TRBJ1-1, with a weak D call TRBD1 (5 bases). This CDR3 has 16 amino acids. V shed 0 bases and J shed 1 base, with 12 bases lying between them. Germline V gene data show CDR1 as LNHDA and CDR2 as SQIVND (reference sequence). CDR3 residues: CASSIDVEGRNTEAFF. As DNA, the CDR3 is TGTGCCAGTAGTATAGACGTCGAGGGGAGGAACACTGAAGCTTTCTTT.

This clonotype occurred many times. This sequence joins TRBV7-2 and TRBJ2-2, with D unclear. V was clipped by 0 bases and J by 5 bases, with 7 bases between them. The CDR3 runs to 14 residues. The germline V gene has CDR1 SGHTA and CDR2 FQGNSA. CDR3 DNA: TGTGCCAGCAGCTTAGCGCTAGGAACCGGGGAGCTGTTTTTT. It is translated as CASSLALGTGELFF.

This clonotype appeared a single time. At one end the junction does not follow the germline gene, possibly because of a read error. V usage is TRBV20-1 and J usage is TRBJ2-1; 12 nucleotides line up with TRBD2. The CDR3 sequence is 12 residues long. Germline assignment: CDR1 DFQATT and CDR2 SNEGSKA (reference sequence). The CDR3 protein is CSTSGGYNEQFF. The DNA for the CDR3 is TGCAGTACTAGCGGGGGGTACAATGAGCAGTTCTTC.

This clonotype was picked up many times. The chain links TRBV5-4 to TRBJ2-7; 7 bases fit TRBD2. The J segment lost 3 bases and the V segment lost 5 bases, leaving 8 bases of the junction unmatched. From germline, CDR1 is SGHNT and CDR2 YYREEE (reference sequence). CDR3 length: 14 amino acids. The DNA for the CDR3 is TGTGCCAGCAGTCGATCGACTAGCCTCTACGAGCAGTACTTC. It encodes CASSRSTSLYEQYF.

The V gene is TRBV20-1, the J gene TRBJ2-3, with a possible D match to TRBD2 (6 bases). CDR1 DFQATT and CDR2 SNEGSKA come from the germline V gene (reference sequence). The ends were cut back, 5 bases at V and 1 base at J, with 19 bases in the middle. The CDR3 contains 16 residues. As DNA, the CDR3 is TGCAGTGCTTTACTTGCGGGGTGGCCTGGCACAGATACGCAGTATTTT. Its translation: CSALLAGWPGTDTQYF.